Each of the 30 T cell receptor beta chains below was sequenced from the same sample in a study of vaccination and CD4 T cells after COVID-19. Antigen specificity for these receptors is unknown. Once obtained from cultured CD4+ T cells, the DNA was sequenced using the Oncomine TCR Beta short-read assay. Each CDR3 protein is one row after TCRdb ran MiXCR on the PCR reads. The sample includes 11,000 to 15,000 distinct CDR3 sequences, more than 55% of them seen just once. Treatment: approximately 9-day PBMC culture with coronavirus spike peptide pools or control peptides (ViraFEST assay). Sequencing was performed on CD4+ T cells from blood, cultured in vitro. These receptors all come from a human donor who had recovered from COVID-19.

This clonotype has only a few counts. The V call is TRBV20-1, the J call TRBJ2-7; TRBD1 matches 10 bases. V was clipped by 3 bases and J by 4 bases; unmatched bases: 9. CDR1 is DFQATT and CDR2 is SNEGSKA in the germline V gene (reference sequence). This CDR3 is built from 15 residues. The CDR3 DNA follows: TGCAGTGCTAGCAGAGAAGGGACAGGGGTGTACGAGCAGTACTTC. Translated, it gives CSASREGTGVYEQYF.

The V call is TRBV6-1, the J call TRBJ1-6; D ambiguous. Looked up from germline, CDR1 is MNHNS and CDR2 is SASEGT. V shed 7 bases and J shed 0 bases, with 22 bases lying between them. The CDR3 covers 19 residues. As DNA, the CDR3 is TGTGCCAGCAAATCCTCCCCCGATCCTTGGAGCTCCTATAATTCACCCCTCCACTTT. Its translation: CASKSSPDPWSSYNSPLHF.

The chain uses TRBV24-1 and TRBJ1-1; 9 bases line up with TRBD1. V lost 7 bases to trimming and J lost 7 bases; unmatched junction nucleotides: 12. This CDR3 contains 15 residues. Germline V gene sequence: CDR1 KGHDR, CDR2 SFDVKD. CDR3 DNA: TGTGCCACCAGGTCGGACAGGGGAGGCGAGGGTGAAGCTTTCTTT. Encoded protein: CATRSDRGGEGEAFF.

This clonotype was seen a single time. In DNA, the CDR3 is TGTGCCAGCAGCTTAATTTGGGGCGAGACCCAGTACTTC. It is translated as CASSLIWGETQYF. The chain couples TRBV7-2 to TRBJ2-5, with a weak D call TRBD1 (5 bases). V lost 2 bases and J lost 5, with 9 bases in between. The CDR3 is 13 residues long. Germline loops: CDR1 SGHTA, CDR2 FQGNSA.

The chain joins TRBV11-2 to TRBJ2-1; 9 nucleotides agree with TRBD1. J lost 3 bases, V lost 5 bases, and 8 bases had no gene match. The CDR3 covers 16 residues. Germline V CDR1 and CDR2: SGHAT, FQNNGV. The CDR3 region is CASSAIKGQGYNEQFF. The CDR3, as DNA: TGTGCCAGCAGCGCGATAAAGGGACAGGGCTACAATGAGCAGTTCTTC.

The chain employs TRBV24-1 and TRBJ1-2; D is unresolved. Deletions cut 9 bases from V and 4 bases from J, with 17 bases between. The CDR3 totals 14 residues. Germline V gene sequence: CDR1 KGHDR, CDR2 SFDVKD. CDR3 sequence (DNA): TGTGCCACCCCTCCCATTTGCGCGAGCTATGGCTACACCTTC. It codes for CATPPICASYGYTF.

The chain is built from TRBV21-1 and TRBJ2-2; the DNA was not compared with TRBD1, the D call given in the table. TRBV21-1 is recorded as a pseudogene. The CDR3 length is 20 residues. CDR3 nucleotides: TGTGCCAGCAGCTCTCCGGGACAGGGTGTATTGTCCATGAACACCGGGGAGCTGTTTTTT. Translating gives CASSSPGQGVLSMNTGELFF.

This clonotype was recorded once. The rearrangement joins TRBV25-1 to TRBJ1-5, with D maybe TRBD1 (5 bases). The CDR3 sequence is 14 residues long. V was trimmed by 7 bases and J by 2 bases, leaving 12 bases between them. Germline V CDR1 and CDR2: MGHDK, SYGVNS. The CDR3 is CASKGTGGNQPQHF. For the CDR3, the DNA is TGTGCCAGCAAAGGGACCGGAGGCAATCAGCCCCAGCATTTT. The complete variable domain, with remaining parts taken from reference TRBV25-1 and TRBJ1-5, reads EADIYQTPRYLVIGTGKKITLECSQTMGHDKMYWYQQDPGMELHLIHYSYGVNSTEKGDLSSESTVSRIRTEHFPLTLESARPSHTSQYLCASKGTGGNQPQHFGDGTRLSIL.

This clonotype was counted a single time. The V gene is TRBV11-2, the J gene TRBJ2-7; D not certain. Germline V lookup: CDR1 SGHAT, CDR2 FQNNGV. V was cut by 4 bases and J by 1 base, with 11 bases left in between. The CDR3 is made up of 14 amino acids. CDR3 residues: CASSSGGFSYEQYF. CDR3 DNA: TGTGCCAGCAGCTCGGGCGGTTTTTCCTACGAGCAGTACTTC. Full variable domain (remainder filled in from reference TRBV11-2 and TRBJ2-7): EAGVAQSPRYKIIEKRQSVAFWCNPISGHATLYWYQQILGQGPKLLIQFQNNGVVDDSQLPKDRFSAERLKGVDSTLKIQPAKLEDSAVYLCASSSGGFSYEQYFGPGTRLTVT.

This chain uses TRBV19 with TRBJ2-1; 8 nucleotides line up with TRBD2. Trimming at V came to 4 bases and at J to 9 bases, leaving 8 bases not matched to a gene. This CDR3 region has 14 residues. Germline CDR1 and CDR2: LNHDA and SQIVND (reference sequence). CDR3 bases: TGTGCCAGTAGTAACGGGAGGGGTTTAGGTGAGCAGTTCTTC. Translated, it gives CASSNGRGLGEQFF.

J is TRBJ2-5 and V is TRBV7-2; 9 bases are shared with TRBD2. CDR1 is SGHTA, CDR2 FQGNSA, per germline. Germline trimming cut 5 bases from V and 4 bases from J; bases unmatched to any gene: 5. CDR3 length: 14 amino acids. The CDR3 loop is CASSALAGLETQYF. Written as DNA, the CDR3 is TGTGCCAGCAGCGCTCTAGCGGGGTTAGAGACCCAGTACTTC.

This clonotype was counted once. The chain uses TRBV2 and TRBJ2-1; D might be TRBD2 (6 bases). Trimming removed 6 bases at V and 5 bases at J, with 14 bases between. The CDR3 sequence is 14 residues long. Looked up from germline, CDR1 is SNHLY and CDR2 is FYNNEI. CDR3 nucleotides: TGTGCCAGCAGCTCCGGTGGAGGGGACAATGAGCAGTTCTTC. This sequence encodes CASSSGGGDNEQFF.

The V gene is TRBV29-1, the J gene TRBJ1-1, with a weak D call TRBD1 (6 bases). Germline V gene sequence: CDR1 SQVTM, CDR2 ANQGSEA. The CDR3 totals 14 residues. V was pared by 3 bases and J by 6 bases, with 17 bases between. CDR3: CSVERTGSGAEAFF. Here the CDR3 DNA reads TGCAGCGTTGAGAGAACAGGGTCGGGAGCTGAAGCTTTCTTT.

The gene calls are TRBV20-1 and TRBJ2-1; 13 bases are shared with TRBD2. Germline V gene data show CDR1 as DFQATT and CDR2 as SNEGSKA (reference sequence). This CDR3 is 14 amino acids long. Losses at the gene ends were 4 bases for V and 6 bases for J; bases not matched to a gene: 3. CDR3 DNA: TGCAGTGCTAAAGGACTAGCGGGAGCCAATGAGCAGTTCTTC. It specifies CSAKGLAGANEQFF.

This chain links TRBV6-2 or TRBV6-3 with TRBJ1-5, with 8 bases aligning to TRBD1. In germline, CDR1 is MNHEY, CDR2 SVGEGT. CDR3 length equals 14 residues. V lost 3 bases, J lost 6 bases, and 4 bases stayed unmatched. The CDR3 DNA reads TGTGCCAGCAGTTATAGGCAGGGGGCTCAGCCCCAGCATTTT. Encoded protein: CASSYRQGAQPQHF.

The V and J genes are TRBV6-5 and TRBJ1-3, with D possibly TRBD1 on 6 matching bases. The V and J ends lost 0 bases and 2 bases respectively, with 11 bases between them. Germline CDR1 reads MNHEY; CDR2 reads SVGAGI. The CDR3 runs to 16 residues. The CDR3 coding sequence is TGTGCCAGCAGTTACTCGACAGGAATTGCTGGAAACACCATATATTTT. This sequence encodes CASSYSTGIAGNTIYF.

This chain joins TRBV5-1 and TRBJ2-2; 8 nucleotides align to TRBD1. Trimming took 4 bases from V and 5 from J; bases not matched to a gene: 7. The CDR3 consists of 15 residues. Germline CDR1 reads SGHRS; CDR2 reads YFSETQ. The CDR3 DNA follows: TGCGCCAGCAGCCTACGGACAGGGAGGACCGGGGAGCTGTTTTTT. This codes for CASSLRTGRTGELFF.

V and J are TRBV2 and TRBJ1-5, with unresolved D. This CDR3 has 13 residues. The V gene lost 4 bases and the J gene lost 7 bases, with 11 bases spanning the gap. Germline CDR1 and CDR2: SNHLY and FYNNEI. Written as DNA, the CDR3 is TGTGCCAGCAGTGTCGGTATGGGGCAGCCCCAGCATTTT. Amino acids: CASSVGMGQPQHF.

Only one count was recorded for this clonotype. The rearrangement uses TRBV6-1 and TRBJ1-5, with 7 positions matching TRBD1. This CDR3 is built from 15 residues. The germline gives CDR1 MNHNS, CDR2 SASEGT. J was trimmed by 2 bases and V by 7 bases; bases with no gene match: 8. The CDR3 DNA is TGTGCCAGCACCATAACAGGGGATGGCAATCAGCCCCAGCATTTT. It yields the protein CASTITGDGNQPQHF.

A few counts support this clonotype. V is TRBV21-1 and J is TRBJ2-2; the table's D call TRBD2 went unverified against the DNA. TRBV21-1 is a recognized pseudogene. The CDR3 has 16 residues. The CDR3: CAVKPRAVENTGELFF. CDR3 sequence (DNA): TGTGCCGTCAAACCCCGAGCGGTGGAGAACACCGGGGAGCTGTTTTTT.

The chain combines TRBV7-2 with TRBJ1-6, with D perhaps matching TRBD1 (6 bases). This CDR3 contains 14 residues. The germline CDR1 and CDR2 sequences are SGHTA and FQGNSA. Trimming pared 1 base from V and 5 bases from J, leaving 6 bases between. CDR3 amino acids: CASSLGTDNSPLHF. The CDR3 DNA is TGTGCCAGCAGCTTAGGGACAGATAATTCACCCCTCCACTTT. The entire variable domain, with the rest obtained from reference TRBV7-2 and TRBJ1-6, is as follows: GAGVSQSPSNKVTEKGKDVELRCDPISGHTALYWYRQSLGQGLEFLIYFQGNSAPDKSGLPSDRFSAERTGGSVSTLTIQRTQQEDSAVYLCASSLGTDNSPLHFGNGTRLTVT.

In regard to this clonotype: Because the CDR3 is missing its conserved closing phenylalanine or tryptophan, this is likely a read error. The chain combines TRBV30 with TRBJ1-2; TRBD1 is a possible D gene (5 bases). The CDR3 has 13 residues. The germline V gene has CDR1 GTSNPN and CDR2 SVGIG (reference sequence). Trimming cost V 2 bases and J 2 bases, with 9 bases left between them. CDR3 protein: CAWSKGANYGYTL. As DNA, the CDR3 is TGTGCCTGGAGTAAAGGGGCGAACTATGGCTACACCCTC.

V gene TRBV14 combines with J gene TRBJ1-2; D is perhaps TRBD1 (5 bases). The CDR3 consists of 16 residues. Germline lookup yields CDR1 SGHDN and CDR2 FVKESK. Trimming pared 0 bases from V and 4 bases from J, leaving 15 bases between. CDR3 coding DNA: TGTGCCAGCAGCCAAGATGAGTTCCGGGGGGGCTATGGCTACACCTTC. Protein product: CASSQDEFRGGYGYTF.

This sequence joins TRBV19 and TRBJ1-6; possibly TRBD1 for D (6 bases). The V gene's germline CDR1 is LNHDA and CDR2 SQIVND (reference sequence). The CDR3 spans 15 residues. V was shortened by 5 bases and J by 3 bases, with 11 bases between the two germline ends. The CDR3 loop reads CASSLQDSYNSPLHF. CDR3 bases: TGTGCCAGTAGTCTCCAGGACAGCTATAATTCACCCCTCCACTTT.

The V call is TRBV10-1, the J call TRBJ2-5; D is unclear. The CDR3 totals 13 residues. The ends were cut back, 4 bases at V and 3 bases at J, with 9 bases in the middle. Germline V gene data show CDR1 as WNHNN and CDR2 as SYGVQD (reference sequence). DNA of the CDR3: TGCGCCAGCAGTGTGCAACCCGAAGAGACCCAGTACTTC. Protein sequence: CASSVQPEETQYF.

CDR3 residues: CASSLSGGTEAFF. As DNA, the CDR3 is TGTGCCAGCAGTTTATCGGGGGGGACTGAAGCTTTCTTT. This rearrangement joins TRBV28 to TRBJ1-1; the D gene is possibly TRBD1 (5 bases). Germline CDR1 is MDHEN and CDR2 is SYDVKM. The CDR3 covers 13 residues. Trimming stripped 1 base from V and 5 bases from J, with 8 bases between.

The genes are TRBV21-1 and TRBJ1-2; the D call in the table, TRBD1, was not verified against the DNA. TRBV21-1 has pseudogene status. CDR3 size: 18 residues. CDR3 protein: CASSTGRQGASSIYGYTF. Here the CDR3 DNA reads TGTGCCAGCAGCACCGGCCGACAGGGGGCCTCCTCGATCTATGGCTACACCTTC.

A word on this clonotype: Mismatch with germline at one junction end may stem from a read error. J is TRBJ2-7 and V is TRBV7-9; 8 bases align to TRBD2. The CDR3 covers 16 residues. Germline values: CDR1 SEHNR, CDR2 FQNEAQ (reference sequence). The CDR3 coding sequence is TGCGCCAGCAGCCCCCGGGATAGCGGGACCTCCTACGAGCAGTACTTC. Protein: CASSPRDSGTSYEQYF.

CDR3 amino acids: CSAREGQGLNTF. CDR3 bases: TGCAGTGCTAGAGAGGGACAGGGGTTAAACACCTTC. V usage is TRBV20-1 and J usage is TRBJ1-2; TRBD1 matches 10 bases. This CDR3 has 12 amino acids. The germline V gene encodes CDR1 DFQATT and CDR2 SNEGSKA (reference sequence). After removal of 0 bases from V and 12 bases from J, the junction contained 4 bases not matched to a gene.

This clonotype appeared a few times. The genes are TRBV2 and TRBJ1-2; D not resolved. Germline loops: CDR1 SNHLY, CDR2 FYNNEI. CDR3 size: 14 residues. Trimming left V 3 bases short and J 5 bases short, with 13 bases between. CDR3 sequence: CASSDDQIKYGYTF. The CDR3 coding sequence is TGTGCCAGCAGTGACGACCAGATCAAGTATGGCTACACCTTC. The variable domain in full, completed from reference TRBV2 and TRBJ1-2, reads EPEVTQTPSHQVTQMGQEVILRCVPISNHLYFYWYRQILGQKVEFLVSFYNNEISEKSEIFDDQFSVERPDGSNFTLKIRSTKLEDSAMYFCASSDDQIKYGYTFGSGTRLTVV.